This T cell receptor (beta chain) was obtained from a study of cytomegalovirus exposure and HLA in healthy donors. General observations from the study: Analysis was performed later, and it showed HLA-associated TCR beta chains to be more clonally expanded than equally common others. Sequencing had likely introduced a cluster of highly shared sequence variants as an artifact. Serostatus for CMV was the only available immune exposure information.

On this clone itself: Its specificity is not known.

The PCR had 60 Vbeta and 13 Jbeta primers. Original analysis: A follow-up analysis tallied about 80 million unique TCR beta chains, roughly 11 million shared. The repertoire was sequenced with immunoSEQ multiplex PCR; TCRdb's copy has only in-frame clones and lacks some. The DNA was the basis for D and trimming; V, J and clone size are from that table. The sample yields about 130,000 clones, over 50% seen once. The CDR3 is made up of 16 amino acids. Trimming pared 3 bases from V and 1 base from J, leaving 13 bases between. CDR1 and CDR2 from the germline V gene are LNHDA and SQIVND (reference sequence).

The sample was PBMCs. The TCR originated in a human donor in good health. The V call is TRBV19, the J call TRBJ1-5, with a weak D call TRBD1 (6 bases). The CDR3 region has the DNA TGTGCCAGTAGTATGGGTCAGGGGAACAGCAATCAGCCCCAGCATTTT. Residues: CASSMGQGNSNQPQHF.